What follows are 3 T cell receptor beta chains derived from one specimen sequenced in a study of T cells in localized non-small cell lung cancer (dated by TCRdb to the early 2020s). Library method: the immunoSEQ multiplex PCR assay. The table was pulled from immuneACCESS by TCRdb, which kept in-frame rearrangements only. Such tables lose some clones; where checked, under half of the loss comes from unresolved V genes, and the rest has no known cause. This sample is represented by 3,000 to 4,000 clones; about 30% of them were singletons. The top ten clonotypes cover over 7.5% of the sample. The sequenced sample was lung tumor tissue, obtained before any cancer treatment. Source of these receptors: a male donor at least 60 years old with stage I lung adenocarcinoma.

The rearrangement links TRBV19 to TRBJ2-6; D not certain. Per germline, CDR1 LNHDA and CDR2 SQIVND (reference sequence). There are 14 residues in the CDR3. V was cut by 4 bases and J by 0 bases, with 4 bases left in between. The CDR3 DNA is TGTGCCAGTAGTACCTACTCTGGGGCCAACGTCCTGACTTTC. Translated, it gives CASSTYSGANVLTF.

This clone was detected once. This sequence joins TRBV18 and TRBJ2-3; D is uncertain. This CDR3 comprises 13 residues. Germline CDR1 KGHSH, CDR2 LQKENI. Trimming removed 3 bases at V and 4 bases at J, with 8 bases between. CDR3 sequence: CASSPLRADTQYF. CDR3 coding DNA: TGTGCCAGCTCACCCCTCCGAGCAGATACGCAGTATTTT.

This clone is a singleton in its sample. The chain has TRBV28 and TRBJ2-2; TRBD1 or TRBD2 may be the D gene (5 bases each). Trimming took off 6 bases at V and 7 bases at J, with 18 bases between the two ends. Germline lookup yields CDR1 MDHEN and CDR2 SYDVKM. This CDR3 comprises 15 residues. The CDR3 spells CASRDFTGLFGELFF. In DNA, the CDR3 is TGTGCCAGCAGGGACTTCACAGGTCTCTTCGGGGAGCTGTTTTTT.